This T cell receptor (beta chain) derives from a study of cytomegalovirus exposure and HLA in healthy donors. This CDR3 has 14 amino acids. The ends were cut back, 0 bases at V and 5 bases at J, with 9 bases in the middle. Germline-derived CDR1 and CDR2 are SGHRS and YFSETQ. On this clone itself: Its antigen is undetermined.

Findings and limits, study-wide: Roughly even sequencing depth across donors was the assumption behind the presence/absence analyses. There were reportedly fewer N-insertions in an Asian-associated ancestry cluster than the roughly 700-donor mean, in a later analysis.

13 Jbeta primers and 60 Vbeta primers were used for the PCR. The method was immunoSEQ multiplex PCR; TCRdb's version includes in-frame clones alone and lacks a portion of them. The sample holds some 200,000 clones, 65% to 85% seen once. The sample taken for sequencing was PBMCs. The source is a man over 45 in good health and CMV-seronegative. This rearrangement joins TRBV5-1 to TRBJ1-5; the D gene is possibly TRBD1 (5 bases). CDR3 bases: TGCGCCAGCAGCTTGGAGGGGTTCGATCAGCCCCAGCATTTT. This encodes CASSLEGFDQPQHF. The full variable domain, with the rest looked up from reference TRBV5-1 and TRBJ1-5, is KAGVTQTPRYLIKTRGQQVTLSCSPISGHRSVSWYQQTPGQGLQFLFEYFSETQRNKGNFPGRFSGRQFSNSRSEMNVSTLELGDSALYLCASSLEGFDQPQHFGDGTRLSIL.